This is a list of T cell receptor beta chains from one sample in a study of CXCR3-negative and CXCR3-positive naive CD8 T cells. TCRdb re-called the 5' RACE reads and gives one entry per CDR3 protein, without DNA. There are nearly 110,000 distinct CDR3 sequences in the sample, with more than 0.3% held by the top ten. The sequenced sample was naive CXCR3+ CD8+ T cells from blood. These TCRs come from a human donor in good health. Some clones in this sample may be carry-over from other donors' samples. Each CDR3 is given with its conserved first and last residue.

J,V,CDR3
TRBJ2-2,TRBV2,CASSEGGTGELFF
TRBJ2-1,TRBV7-3,CASSPGAGRLSNNEQFF
TRBJ2-1,TRBV10-3,CAIAGATYNEQFF
TRBJ2-7,TRBV29-1,CSVEGGDSRTNEQYF
TRBJ2-1,TRBV20-1,CSAVAGGLYNEQFF
TRBJ2-2,TRBV6-5,CGSRPQGLDTGELFF
TRBJ1-3,TRBV29-1,CSVHESGNTIYF
TRBJ2-1,TRBV12-3/TRBV12-4,CASSRTVSYNEQFF
TRBJ2-3,TRBV7-8,CASSSNTDTQYF
TRBJ1-5,TRBV6-5,CASSPNSGNQPQHF
TRBJ1-1,TRBV28,CASSLTAQAFF
TRBJ1-4,TRBV18,CASSPRPGAVQEKLFF
TRBJ1-1,TRBV7-2,CASSSTGGPTEAFF